This TCR beta chain was retrieved from a study of B cell selection in AIRE deficiency. The study's findings and limits: Around a third of healthy-donor shared Treg TCRbeta sequences appeared in patient Tconv cells. In TCRBV usage, CDR3 length and diversity, patient Tconv and Treg cells matched healthy donors.

V lost 0 bases, J lost 11 bases, and 8 bases stayed unmatched. Germline loops: CDR1 SGHNT, CDR2 YYREEE (reference sequence). The CDR3 covers 15 residues. Comment on this clone: Its antigen remains unknown.

Method: immunoSEQ multiplex PCR; TCRdb's copy keeps in-frame clones and lacks some. The table records under 5,500 clones, around 87% of them present only once. The regulatory T cell sort gate was CD4+CD25hiCD127low/negative. The sequence came from a human donor with AIRE deficiency. The rearrangement uses TRBV5-4 and TRBJ1-1, with 12 bases that match TRBD1. The specimen was Tregs sorted from PBMCs. CDR3 nucleotides: TGTGCCAGCAGCTTGGCCGGGACAGGGGGCCAGAGGGCTTTCTTT. Amino acid sequence: CASSLAGTGGQRAFF.